The source of this TCR beta chain is a study of monozygotic twins with inflammatory bowel disease. Germline V gene data show CDR1 as MGHRA and CDR2 as YSYEKL. This CDR3 has 16 residues. Used for each TCR library was roughly 3,300 ng of total RNA. TCRdb processed the 5' RACE reads again and assigns one entry to each CDR3 protein, with no DNA. The repertoire shows some 150,000 distinct CDR3 sequences; the top ten hold 2.4%. For every donor, one blood sample of over 2 ml was drawn. What was sequenced was blood. The clonotype comes from a human donor with ulcerative colitis or Crohn's disease, or a healthy co-twin of an affected twin (not recorded which). The rearrangement links TRBV4-1 to TRBJ2-7; TCRdb selects TRBD1, and the lack of DNA leaves this call unchecked. The CDR3 loop reads CASSQLGRSPSNEQYF.